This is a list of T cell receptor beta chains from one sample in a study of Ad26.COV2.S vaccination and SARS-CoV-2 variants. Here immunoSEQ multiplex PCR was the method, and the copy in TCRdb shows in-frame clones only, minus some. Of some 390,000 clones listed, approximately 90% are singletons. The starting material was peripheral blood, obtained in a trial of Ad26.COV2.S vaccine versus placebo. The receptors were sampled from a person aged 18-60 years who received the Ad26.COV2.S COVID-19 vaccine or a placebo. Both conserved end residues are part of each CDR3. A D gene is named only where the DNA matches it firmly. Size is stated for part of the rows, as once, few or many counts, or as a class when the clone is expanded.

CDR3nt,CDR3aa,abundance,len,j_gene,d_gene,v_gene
TGTGCCAGTAGTAAGGGGGACGGTACTAACTATGGCTACACCTTC,CASSKGDGTNYGYTF,.,15,TRBJ1-2,.,TRBV19
TGTGCCAGCAGTTACCCAGACGAGCAGTACTTC,CASSYPDEQYF,.,11,TRBJ2-7,.,TRBV6-2/TRBV6-3
TGTGCCAGCTCACTGATGGCCGGGGCCGATACGCAGTATTTT,CASSLMAGADTQYF,.,14,TRBJ2-3,.,TRBV18
TGTGCCAGCAGATCAAATGAGGACACTGAAGCTTTCTTT,CASRSNEDTEAFF,.,13,TRBJ1-1,.,TRBV27
TGTGCCAGCAGGGTCGCGGGACTGATAACTTCACCCCTCCACTTT,CASRVAGLITSPLHF,few,15,TRBJ1-6,.,TRBV5-8
TGCGCCAGCAGTCGACTAGCGGATGACACAGATACGCAGTATTTT,CASSRLADDTDTQYF,.,15,TRBJ2-3,TRBD2,TRBV4-3
TGCGCCAGCAGCCGCTCGGGGGGCACTAATGAAAAACTGTTTTTT,CASSRSGGTNEKLFF,.,15,TRBJ1-4,.,TRBV5-1
TGTGCCAGCAGAAGACCTAGCGAACTTAAAGAGACCCAGTACTTC,CASRRPSELKETQYF,.,15,TRBJ2-5,.,TRBV5-8
TGTGCCAGCAGCGGGTCGGATAGTGACAATGAGCAGTTCTTC,CASSGSDSDNEQFF,.,14,TRBJ2-1,.,TRBV7-8
TGTGCCAGCAGCCAGGGGGTACAAGAGACCCAGTACTTC,CASSQGVQETQYF,.,13,TRBJ2-5,.,TRBV3-1/TRBV3-2
TGTGCCAGCAGTTATGGGTCGACCTATGGCACTGAAGCTTTCTTT,CASSYGSTYGTEAFF,.,15,TRBJ1-1,.,TRBV6-5
TGCGCCAGCAGCTACGGGACAGGGGCGGGAGATACGCAGTATTTT,CASSYGTGAGDTQYF,.,15,TRBJ2-3,TRBD1,TRBV5-1
TGCGCCAGCAGCTTGGACCTAACCGGGACAGGGAATGAAAAACTGTTTTTT,CASSLDLTGTGNEKLFF,.,17,TRBJ1-4,TRBD1,TRBV5-1
TGCGCCAGCAGCACCAGTGCAACTAATGAAAAACTGTTTTTT,CASSTSATNEKLFF,.,14,TRBJ1-4,.,TRBV5-1
TGTGCCAGCAGCTCCAGAGAAAACACCATATATTTT,CASSSRENTIYF,.,12,TRBJ1-3,.,TRBV7-9
TGTGCCAGCAGCTTAGTGATGGGGGACGGTACGCAGTATTTT,CASSLVMGDGTQYF,.,14,TRBJ2-3,.,TRBV7-2
TGTGCCAGCAGGGTCTGGACAGGGAGTCAGCCCCAGCATTTT,CASRVWTGSQPQHF,.,14,TRBJ1-5,TRBD1,TRBV6-6
TGCGCCAGCAGCCAGGCTTACAGGGCAGGGGAAGAGACCCAGTACTTC,CASSQAYRAGEETQYF,.,16,TRBJ2-5,.,TRBV4-1
TGTGCCAGCAGCTTGGATCGGGCGGGGAATGAGCAGTTCTTC,CASSLDRAGNEQFF,.,14,TRBJ2-1,.,TRBV5-4
TGTGCCAGCACCCTGGTAAGGGACGAGCAGTACTTC,CASTLVRDEQYF,.,12,TRBJ2-7,.,TRBV6-5
TGTGCCAGCAGCCCTCTCCGGGACAGGGGGCAGTCGGAAGCTTTCTTT,CASSPLRDRGQSEAFF,.,16,TRBJ1-1,TRBD1,TRBV7-9
TGCGCCAGCAGCCAACCAATGGGTCCGACCCTCCACTTT,CASSQPMGPTLHF,.,13,TRBJ1-6,.,TRBV4-1
TGTGCCATCAGTGGAATGAAGACAGCAGATAGCACAGATACGCAGTATTTT,CAISGMKTADSTDTQYF,.,17,TRBJ2-3,.,TRBV10-3
TGTGCCAGCAGTGAACAGGGGGCTGCCGGCTACACCTTC,CASSEQGAAGYTF,.,13,TRBJ1-2,TRBD1,TRBV2
TGTGCCAGCAGTTATGGGACCTGGAGCCGAAGTGAGCAGTTCTTC,CASSYGTWSRSEQFF,.,15,TRBJ2-1,.,TRBV27
TGTGCCAGCAGCTTGAAGGACAGGGAAACTGAAGCTTTCTTT,CASSLKDRETEAFF,.,14,TRBJ1-1,TRBD1,TRBV5-6